The T cell receptor beta chain described here comes from a study of cytomegalovirus exposure and HLA in healthy donors. Sequenced by immunoSEQ multiplex PCR; TCRdb stores in-frame clones only, minus some. The data hold tens of thousands of clones, with approximately 93% observed a single time. Of note for this clone: Its matching antigen is unknown.

Whole-study results and caveats: Listed as cytomegalovirus-associated were 164 TCR beta chains. A few CMV-associated chains were confirmed in vitro to be specific for CMV antigens. Accounts indicate the classifier identified cytomegalovirus status with strong specificity and sensitivity. Rare sequences made up most TCRs, while some public TCRs were found in many donors.

Germline V CDR1 and CDR2: MNHNS, SASEGT. The CDR3 extends over 16 amino acids. Trimming cost V 4 bases and J 5 bases; bases outside gene matches: 9. Sequenced sample: PBMCs. The clonotype originates from a woman aged 18-30 years in good health and CMV-seronegative. This chain links TRBV6-1 with TRBJ2-2; 8 nucleotides match TRBD1. CDR3 DNA sequence: TGTGCCAGCAGTGTTCAGGGGGCGGTATCGACCGGGGAGCTGTTTTTT. Translated: CASSVQGAVSTGELFF.